Shown below are 14 T cell receptor beta chains from a single sample sequenced in a study of T cell responses to AZD1222 COVID-19 vaccine. TCRdb keeps only in-frame clones here, not all; method: immunoSEQ multiplex PCR. The table includes tens of thousands of clones, 75% to 90% detected once. The source material was peripheral blood, sampled on day 0 of AZD1222 vaccination. These receptors all come from an adult in good health.

This chain links TRBV7-8 with TRBJ1-6, with D uncertain. Per germline, CDR1 SGHVS and CDR2 FQNEAQ. The CDR3 has 16 residues. Deletions cut 4 bases from V and 0 bases from J, with 10 bases between. CDR3 region: CASSSADLSYNSPLHF. CDR3 in DNA: TGTGCCAGCAGCTCTGCGGACCTCTCCTATAATTCACCCCTCCACTTT.

This chain links TRBV2 with TRBJ2-1; 9 bases fit TRBD2. J was trimmed by 6 bases and V by 1 base; bases with no gene match: 7. Germline V gives CDR1 SNHLY, CDR2 FYNNEI. The CDR3 spans 16 residues. DNA for the CDR3: TGTGCCAGCAGTGAAGAGGGTAGCGGGAGAGGCAATGAGCAGTTCTTC. This sequence encodes CASSEEGSGRGNEQFF. The full variable domain, rest sourced from reference TRBV2 and TRBJ2-1, is EPEVTQTPSHQVTQMGQEVILRCVPISNHLYFYWYRQILGQKVEFLVSFYNNEISEKSEIFDDQFSVERPDGSNFTLKIRSTKLEDSAMYFCASSEEGSGRGNEQFFGPGTRLTVL.

The genes are TRBV19 and TRBJ2-7; D tentatively fits TRBD1 or TRBD2 (5 bases each). The ends were cut back, 1 base at V and 3 bases at J, with 13 bases in the middle. The V gene's germline CDR1 is LNHDA and CDR2 SQIVND (reference sequence). The CDR3 sequence is 15 residues long. CDR3 protein: CASSIALGRFYEQYF. The CDR3 DNA sequence: TGTGCCAGTAGTATAGCACTGGGACGATTCTACGAGCAGTACTTC.

The chain combines TRBV28 with TRBJ2-7; TRBD1 matches 9 bases. Per germline, CDR1 MDHEN and CDR2 SYDVKM. V was pared by 6 bases and J by 3 bases, with 9 bases of the junction left unmatched. The CDR3 spans 15 residues. In nucleotides, the CDR3 is TGTGCCAGCAGCTGGGGACAGGGTCTTTACTACGAGCAGTACTTC. Translating gives CASSWGQGLYYEQYF.

The chain has TRBV9 and TRBJ2-1; D is perhaps TRBD2 (5 bases). The CDR3 covers 16 residues. V shed 3 bases and J shed 6 bases, with 19 bases lying between them. The V gene's germline CDR1 is SGDLS and CDR2 YYNGEE. CDR3 loop: CASSDKGGAGGNEQFF. In nucleotides, the CDR3 is TGTGCCAGCAGCGATAAAGGAGGTGCCGGCGGCAATGAGCAGTTCTTC.

The rearrangement joins TRBV11-2 to TRBJ2-3; 11 nucleotides line up with TRBD2. From germline, CDR1 is SGHAT and CDR2 FQNNGV. V shed 5 bases and J 4 bases; nucleotides not matched to a gene: 8. This CDR3 region has 16 residues. CDR3 nucleotides: TGTGCCAGCAGCGCACTAGCGGGAGTGGTGTCAGATACGCAGTATTTT. Protein product: CASSALAGVVSDTQYF.

The chain is built from TRBV7-8 and TRBJ2-7; a weak D match, TRBD2 (6 bases). The V gene's germline CDR1 is SGHVS and CDR2 FQNEAQ. This CDR3 region has 13 residues. V shed 4 bases and J shed 2 bases, with 9 bases lying between them. In DNA form, the CDR3 reads TGTGCCAGCAGCTGGAGGGAGACCTACGAGCAGTACTTC. This encodes CASSWRETYEQYF.

This clone showed up just once. The chain recombines TRBV28 with TRBJ1-6; perhaps TRBD1 as D (6 bases). Trimming shortened V by 5 bases and J by 5 bases, and 10 bases separated the two germline ends. In germline, CDR1 is MDHEN, CDR2 SYDVKM. The CDR3 covers 14 residues. Here the CDR3 reads CASSLDSNNSPLHF. CDR3 sequence (DNA): TGTGCCAGCAGTCTGGACAGTAATAATTCACCCCTCCACTTT.

This rearrangement joins TRBV19 to TRBJ1-3, with 10 bases that match TRBD1. V was clipped by 9 bases and J by 0 bases; unmatched bases: 8. This CDR3 contains 16 residues. Germline values: CDR1 LNHDA, CDR2 SQIVND (reference sequence). CDR3 DNA sequence: TGTGCCAGCATCATGGGGACAGGGGACTCTGGAAACACCATATATTTT. Its translation: CASIMGTGDSGNTIYF.

The chain combines TRBV6-5 with TRBJ1-1, with 8 bases lining up with TRBD1. The V and J ends lost 2 bases and 4 bases, in that order; junction bases with no gene match: 3. The CDR3 is 14 amino acids. CDR1 is MNHEY, CDR2 SVGAGI, per germline. As DNA, the CDR3 is TGTGCCAGCAGTTACCACGACAGGGGCACTGAAGCTTTCTTT. This gives the protein CASSYHDRGTEAFF.

This clone has just one count. V gene TRBV6-6 combines with J gene TRBJ1-3, with 10 bases fitting TRBD1. J was trimmed by 3 bases and V by 6 bases; bases with no gene match: 5. The CDR3 runs 15 residues. CDR1 MNHNY and CDR2 SVGAGI come from the germline V gene (reference sequence). CDR3 nucleotide sequence: TGTGCCAGCAGGACAGGGGGCAGGAGTGGAAACACCATATATTTT. Translated: CASRTGGRSGNTIYF.

CDR3 protein: CASLNTGAGANVLTF. The CDR3 region has the DNA TGTGCCAGTCTTAATACAGGGGCTGGGGCCAACGTCCTGACTTTC. V and J are TRBV19 and TRBJ2-6; 7 bases match TRBD1. The CDR3 spans 15 residues. Germline V gene lookup returns CDR1 LNHDA and CDR2 SQIVND (reference sequence). J was trimmed by 2 bases and V by 8 bases; bases with no gene match: 6.

This clone occurred a few times. V and J are TRBV7-9 and TRBJ1-6; D remains ambiguous. The CDR3 runs to 14 residues. Germline loops: CDR1 SEHNR, CDR2 FQNEAQ (reference sequence). V lost 4 bases and J lost 8, with 12 bases in between. CDR3 sequence: CASSSLGGDSPLHF. DNA for the CDR3: TGTGCCAGCAGCTCATTAGGTGGAGATTCACCCCTCCACTTT.

The genes are TRBV19 and TRBJ2-1; 9 bases align to TRBD2. Germline CDR1 LNHDA, CDR2 SQIVND (reference sequence). The CDR3 extends over 13 amino acids. J lost 4 bases, V lost 10 bases, and 5 bases had no gene match. The CDR3 loop is CATRLAAYNEQFF. The CDR3 DNA sequence: TGTGCCACTAGACTAGCGGCTTACAATGAGCAGTTCTTC.